These T cell receptor beta chains were read from a single sample in a study of neurological immune-mediated disorders. TCRdb analysed the 5' RACE reads with MiXCR anew, one entry per CDR3 protein. This sample carries fewer than 40,000 distinct CDR3 sequences, less than 15% of them seen once, and the ten largest clones take around 2.3%. What was sequenced was PBMCs. Every receptor here comes from a woman aged 35 to 49 in good health. Each CDR3 is given with its conserved first and last residue. D genes are given only for firm matches. Not every row has a clone size; where given, it reads once, few, many or a size class.

J | D | V | size | DNA | CDR3
TRBJ1-4 | NA | TRBV3-1 | many | TGTGCCAGCAGCCAATGGGACTCGCCGGGAGCGGGAAAACTGTTTTTT | CASSQWDSPGAGKLFF
TRBJ1-5 | NA | TRBV20-1 | NA | TGCAGTGCTAGACCTCCGGGAGGCAATCAGCCCCAGCATTTT | CSARPPGGNQPQHF
TRBJ1-1 | NA | TRBV20-1 | medium-sized | TGCAGTGCGAGGCGGATGAACACTGAAGCTTTCTTT | CSARRMNTEAFF
TRBJ2-7 | NA | TRBV10-3 | NA | TGTGCCATCACTGATCCGACGGCGGGACTGCTATCCTACGAGCAGTACTTC | CAITDPTAGLLSYEQYF
TRBJ2-1 | NA | TRBV7-3 | many | TGTGCCACCTCGACAGCATCCTACAATGAGCAGTTCTTC | CATSTASYNEQFF
TRBJ1-1 | NA | TRBV7-6 | many | TGTGCCAGCAGCTTAGTAGGGCCGGAGGGCCTTAGGGTAACTGAAGCTTTCTTT | CASSLVGPEGLRVTEAFF
TRBJ2-5 | NA | TRBV5-1 | NA | TGCGCCAGCAGCTTGGCCAGTGAAGGGCCGGGGGAGACCCAGTACTTC | CASSLASEGPGETQYF
TRBJ1-1 | TRBD1 | TRBV5-1 | many | TGCGCCAGCAGTTATGGACAGGGGAGGACTGAAGCTTTCTTT | CASSYGQGRTEAFF
TRBJ1-2 | NA | TRBV5-6 | many | TGTGCCAGCAGCTTGGCGGGGGCACACTATGGCTACACCTTC | CASSLAGAHYGYTF
TRBJ2-2 | TRBD1 | TRBV29-1 | many | TGCAGCGCCGCCTGGGACAGGGAGTTGAACACCGGGGAGCTGTTTTTT | CSAAWDRELNTGELFF
TRBJ1-1 | NA | TRBV27 | many | TGTGCCAGCAGTTTTTTAGTGGGGAACACTGAAGCTTTCTTT | CASSFLVGNTEAFF
TRBJ2-5 | TRBD2 | TRBV20-1 | many | TGCAGTGCCCCGGGACTAGCGGGAGGGCTGGGAGAGACCCAGTACTTC | CSAPGLAGGLGETQYF
TRBJ1-1 | NA | TRBV12-3/TRBV12-4 | many | TGTGCCAGCAGTTTATTCGGCCCGAACACTGAAGCTTTCTTT | CASSLFGPNTEAFF
TRBJ2-2 | NA | TRBV29-1 | many | TGCAGCGTTGAGGGCCCCACCGGGGAGCTGTTTTTT | CSVEGPTGELFF
TRBJ2-2 | NA | TRBV15 | many | TGTGCCACCAGCAGAGTGCCAACCGGGGAGCTGTTTTTT | CATSRVPTGELFF
TRBJ2-3 | NA | TRBV12-3/TRBV12-4 | many | TGTGCCAGCAGTCCCCTTGGAAGCACAGATACGCAGTATTTT | CASSPLGSTDTQYF
TRBJ2-1 | NA | TRBV12-3/TRBV12-4 | many | TGTGCCAGCAGTTTAGGCTGGCGGGGCTGGGCCCATGAGCAGTTCTTC | CASSLGWRGWAHEQFF
TRBJ1-5 | NA | TRBV5-8 | many | TGTGCCAGCATCACTCCGGGTTATAGCAATCAGCCCCAGCATTTT | CASITPGYSNQPQHF
TRBJ2-7 | TRBD2 | TRBV5-1 | many | TGCGCCAGCAGCTTGGACCCAGCGGGAGGTACCGACGAGCAGTACTTC | CASSLDPAGGTDEQYF
TRBJ1-1 | TRBD1 | TRBV2 | NA | TGTGCCAGCAGTGGGGACAGGAACACTGAAGCTTTCTTT | CASSGDRNTEAFF
TRBJ2-1 | TRBD2 | TRBV5-1 | many | TGCGCCAGCAGCTCTCCACTGGTAGCGGGGGAAGAGCAGTTCTTC | CASSSPLVAGEEQFF
TRBJ1-4 | NA | TRBV11-2 | many | TGTGCCAGCAGCTCCAAGGGAGAACGGGTAGGGGAAAAACTGTTTTTT | CASSSKGERVGEKLFF
TRBJ2-3 | NA | TRBV7-2 | many | TGTGCCAGCAGCTCCTACACAGATACGCAGTATTTT | CASSSYTDTQYF
TRBJ2-3 | TRBD2 | TRBV6-5 | many | TGTGCCAGCAGTTACTCGGGTTTAGCGGGAGTGAGCACAGATACGCAGTATTTT | CASSYSGLAGVSTDTQYF
TRBJ1-1 | NA | TRBV5-1 | many | TGCGCCAGCAGCCTGTCCTCGAACACTGAAGCTTTCTTT | CASSLSSNTEAFF
TRBJ2-1 | NA | TRBV25-1 | many | TGTGCCAGCAGTGAGCTAGCGAATGAGCAGTTCTTC | CASSELANEQFF
TRBJ2-3 | NA | TRBV20-1 | NA | TGCAGTGCTAGAGATTTTTGGGGGGGCTCTGGAGATACGCAGTATTTT | CSARDFWGGSGDTQYF
TRBJ2-1 | TRBD1 | TRBV6-5 | many | TGTGCCAGCAGTTGGGGACAGGTTTCCTACAATGAGCAGTTCTTC | CASSWGQVSYNEQFF
TRBJ1-2 | NA | TRBV12-3/TRBV12-4 | many | TGTGCCAGCACCTTACTGGGAGGCTACACCTTC | CASTLLGGYTF
TRBJ2-7 | NA | TRBV6-5 | few | TGTGCCAGCAGCCCCCAGTTCGGGCCGACCTACGAGCAGTACTTC | CASSPQFGPTYEQYF
TRBJ1-3 | NA | TRBV20-1 | NA | TGCAGTGCTAGAGGGGGTGGGGGCGCAGAAGGAAACACCATATATTTT | CSARGGGGAEGNTIYF
TRBJ2-3 | NA | TRBV4-2 | NA | TGTGCCAGCAGCCATGGTCGGCGGGATACGCAGTATTTT | CASSHGRRDTQYF
TRBJ2-7 | NA | TRBV20-1 | many | TGCAGTGCTCACGGCGGCAGCTACGAGCAGTACTTC | CSAHGGSYEQYF